The clone carrying this TCR beta chain was seen a handful of times. The authors ran a second PCR of roughly 6 to 11 cycles using a sample-barcoded 5' primer and a J-beta primer mix. TCRdb re-called the 5' RACE reads through MiXCR, storing one row per CDR3 protein. The sample contains 1.5 million to 2 million distinct CDR3 sequences, about 31% of which appear only once. The CDR3 length is 11 residues. The ends were cut back, 9 bases at V and 3 bases at J, with 8 bases in the middle. From germline, CDR1 is MDHEN and CDR2 SYDVKM. This sample is drawn from a study of blood T cells in healthy people across ages.

The source of this sequence is a woman aged 25 to 39 in good health. The chain recombines TRBV28 with TRBJ1-2; D not certain. The source material was blood. As DNA, the CDR3 is TGTGCCAGAAAAACCGACTATGGCTACACCTTC. Translated, it gives CARKTDYGYTF.